The entry below describes one TCR beta chain. Germline CDR1 reads MNHEY; CDR2 reads SVGAGI. V gave up 6 bases and J gave up 6 bases; unmatched junction bases: 5. The CDR3 is 14 residues long. This entry comes from a study of shared clonotypes between healthy human individuals. The assay ran at deep level. Profiled with immunoSEQ multiplex PCR; TCRdb holds only in-frame clones, not every one. The repertoire holds a few million clones, with 85% to 95% as singletons. The specimen was naive CD4+ T cells from PBMCs. Subset: CD45RA+ positively selected. This clonotype was sampled from a man aged 18 to 29 in good health. Some clones in this sample may be carry-over from other donors' samples. The genes are TRBV6-5 and TRBJ1-2, with 12 bases fitting TRBD1. CDR3 sequence (DNA): TGTGCCAGCAGGCCGGGACAGGGGGCCCATGGCTACACCTTC. Translated, it gives CASRPGQGAHGYTF.